The T cell receptor beta chain described here comes from a study of cytomegalovirus exposure and HLA in healthy donors. Study conclusions and caveats: The study listed approximately 160 cytomegalovirus-associated TCR beta chains.

Worth noting for this clone: Its antigen is unidentified.

The study ran its PCR with 60 Vbeta and 13 Jbeta primers. In the authors' workflow: Unique TCR beta chains totaled some 81 million in a later count, with about 11 million of them shared. The assay was immunoSEQ multiplex PCR, and TCRdb's table has in-frame clones only and misses some. V, J and clone size derive from that table, while D and trimming were established from the DNA sequence. The sample shows about 77,000 clones, 75% to 80% of them seen only once. The CDR3 has 16 amino acids. Germline CDR1 reads MRHNA; CDR2 reads SNTAGT. J gave up 2 bases and V 0 bases, and 4 bases lay outside the gene matches.

The V gene is TRBV6-4, the J gene TRBJ2-1, with 7 nucleotides matching TRBD2. This clonotype originated in a man in his forties or fifties in good health and CMV-seronegative. Sequenced material: PBMCs. The CDR3 spells CASSDSRAGAYNEQFF. The CDR3 bases are TGTGCCAGCAGTGACTCGAGGGCGGGAGCCTACAATGAGCAGTTCTTC.